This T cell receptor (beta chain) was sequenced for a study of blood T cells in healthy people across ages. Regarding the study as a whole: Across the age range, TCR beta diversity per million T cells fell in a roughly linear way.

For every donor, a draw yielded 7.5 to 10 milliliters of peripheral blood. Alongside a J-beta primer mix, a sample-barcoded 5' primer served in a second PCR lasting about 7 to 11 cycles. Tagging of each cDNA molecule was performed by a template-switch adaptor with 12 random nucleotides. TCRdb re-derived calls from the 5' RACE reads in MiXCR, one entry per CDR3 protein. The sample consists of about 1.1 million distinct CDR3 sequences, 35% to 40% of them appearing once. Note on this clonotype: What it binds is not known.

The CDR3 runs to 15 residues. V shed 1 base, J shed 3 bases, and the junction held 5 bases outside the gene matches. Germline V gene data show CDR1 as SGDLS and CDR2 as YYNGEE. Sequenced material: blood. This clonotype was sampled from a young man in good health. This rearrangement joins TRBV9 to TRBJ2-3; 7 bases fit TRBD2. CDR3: CASSVSGGGTDTQYF. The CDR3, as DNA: TGTGCCAGCAGCGTAAGTGGCGGGGGTACAGATACGCAGTATTTT.